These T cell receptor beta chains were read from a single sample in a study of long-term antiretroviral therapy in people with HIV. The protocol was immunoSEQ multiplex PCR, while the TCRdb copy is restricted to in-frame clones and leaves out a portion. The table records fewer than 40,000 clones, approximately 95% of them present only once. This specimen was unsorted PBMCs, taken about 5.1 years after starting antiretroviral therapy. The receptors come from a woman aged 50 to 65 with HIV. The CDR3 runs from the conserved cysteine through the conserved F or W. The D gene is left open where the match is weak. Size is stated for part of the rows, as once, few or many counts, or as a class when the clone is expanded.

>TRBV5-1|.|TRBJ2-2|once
TGCGCCAGCAGCCGTACTTACACCGGGGAGCTGTTTTTT
CASSRTYTGELFF
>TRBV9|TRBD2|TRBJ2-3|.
TGTGCCAGCAGCGTGGATAGCGGGGGATCCACAGATACGCAGTATTTT
CASSVDSGGSTDTQYF
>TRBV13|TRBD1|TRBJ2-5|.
TGTGCCAGCAGCTCCCGGGACAGGGGGAGTAAGACCCAGTACTTC
CASSSRDRGSKTQYF
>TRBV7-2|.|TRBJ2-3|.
TGTGCCAGCAGCTTAGCACAGGGTAGCGCAGATACGCAGTATTTT
CASSLAQGSADTQYF
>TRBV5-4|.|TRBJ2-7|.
TGTGCCAGCAGCTTAGCCCCGGCAGGCTCCTACGAGCAGTACTTC
CASSLAPAGSYEQYF
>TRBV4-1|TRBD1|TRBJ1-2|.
TGCGCCAGCAGCCAACCAGGACAGGGGGCGTCTTATGGCTACACCTTC
CASSQPGQGASYGYTF
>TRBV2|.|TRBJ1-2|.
TGTGCCAGCAGTGAAGCGCTTTGGGTTGGCTACACCTTC
CASSEALWVGYTF
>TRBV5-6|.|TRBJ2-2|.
TGTGCCAGCAGCCGACAGGGTTTAGGGGGGGCCCACGGGGAGCTGTTTTTT
CASSRQGLGGAHGELFF
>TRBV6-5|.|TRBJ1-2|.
TGTGCCAGCAGCGGGGACGGGGCTAACTATGGCTACACCTTC
CASSGDGANYGYTF
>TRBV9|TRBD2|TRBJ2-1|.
TGTGCCAGCAGCGTAGTGTCTAGCGGGGGGGCCCCCTTCTTC
CASSVVSSGGAPFF
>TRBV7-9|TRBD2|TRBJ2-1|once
TGTGCCAGCAGCCCCGGGGGGGGGACAAGCTCCTACAATGAGCAGTTCTTC
CASSPGGGTSSYNEQFF
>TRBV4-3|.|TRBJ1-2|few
TGCGCCAGCAGCCCCTCCCGGGCGGGGGGCTATGGCTACACCTTC
CASSPSRAGGYGYTF
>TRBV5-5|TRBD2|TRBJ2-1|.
TGTGCCAGCAGCTGGCAGTCAGCGGGGCTATACAATGAGCAGTTCTTC
CASSWQSAGLYNEQFF
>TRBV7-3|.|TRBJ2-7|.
TGTGCCAGCAGCTTAACCCCTGGGGGTCGGCTGTACTTC
CASSLTPGGRLYF
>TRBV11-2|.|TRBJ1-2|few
TGTGCCAGCAGCTTAGGCGGACAGCCCTATGGCTACACCTTC
CASSLGGQPYGYTF
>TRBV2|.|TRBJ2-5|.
TGTGCCAGCAGTGTTGGCAGGGCAGCGGAGACCCAGTACTTC
CASSVGRAAETQYF
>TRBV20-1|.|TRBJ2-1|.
TGCAGTGCTTCCCCGGTCGATGAGCAGTTCTTC
CSASPVDEQFF
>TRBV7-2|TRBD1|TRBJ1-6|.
TGTGCCAGCAGCTACTACAGGGGAGGAGAGTCACCCCTCCACTTT
CASSYYRGGESPLHF
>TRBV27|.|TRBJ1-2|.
TGTGCCAGCAGAAAGGGTCAGGGGACGGGCGGCTATGGCTACACCTTC
CASRKGQGTGGYGYTF
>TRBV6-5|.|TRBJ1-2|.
TGTGCCAGCACCAGGGACCCACCGTATGGCTACACCTTC
CASTRDPPYGYTF
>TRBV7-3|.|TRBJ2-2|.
TGTGCCAGCAGCTTAATCCCGGTAGGGAACACCGGGGAGCTGTTTTTT
CASSLIPVGNTGELFF
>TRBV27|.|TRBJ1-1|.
TGTGCCAGCAGTTTAATAGGGATACCCACTGAAGCTTTCTTT
CASSLIGIPTEAFF
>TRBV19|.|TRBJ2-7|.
TGTGCCAGTAGTGGTAGTTTCCCGCCGACCCTGCAGCAGTACTTC
CASSGSFPPTLQQYF
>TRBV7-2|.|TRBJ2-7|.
TGTGCCAGCAGCTTAGCCCTGGACAGTAGGAGGTTCTACGAGCAGTACTTC
CASSLALDSRRFYEQYF
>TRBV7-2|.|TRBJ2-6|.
TGTGCCAGCAGCTTACTCAGGGGATGGGGGGCCAACGTCCTGACTTTC
CASSLLRGWGANVLTF